This record concerns one T cell receptor (beta chain) sequence. As yet, its antigen is unknown. Thyroid surgery had not been preceded by any treatment in any patient. This entry is derived from a study of metastatic and nonmetastatic thyroid tumors. As for the study in general: Across peripheral blood and tumor or nodule tissue samples taken from malignant and benign thyroid patients, the repertoires were compared with one another. General study findings and limits: For both blood and tumor, malignant thyroid tumors reportedly showed significantly higher TCR beta diversity than benign nodules did.

Source study methods: The distant-metastasis classifier for papillary thyroid cancer was built from CDR3 differences across clinicopathological groups. With MiXCR, TCRdb called clones anew from the PCR reads. What appears here as the V and J calls and clone size reflects TCRdb's work, not the paper's. This table holds 15,000 to 20,000 clones, under 30% found once. Specimen: tumor tissue. This clonotype was sampled from a female donor with papillary thyroid cancer or a benign thyroid nodule (not recorded which). Some clones in this sample may be carry-over from other donors' samples.

The chain's CDR3 is CASSLVPSGKNSGANVLTF. The CDR3 DNA sequence: TGCGCCAGCAGCTTGGTACCTAGCGGGAAGAACTCTGGGGCCAACGTCCTGACTTTC. The chain couples TRBV5-1 to TRBJ2-6; TRBD2 agrees at 9 bases. CDR1 and CDR2 from the germline V gene are SGHRS and YFSETQ. The CDR3 contains 19 residues. The trim removed 0 bases at V and 0 bases at J, leaving 7 bases unmatched.